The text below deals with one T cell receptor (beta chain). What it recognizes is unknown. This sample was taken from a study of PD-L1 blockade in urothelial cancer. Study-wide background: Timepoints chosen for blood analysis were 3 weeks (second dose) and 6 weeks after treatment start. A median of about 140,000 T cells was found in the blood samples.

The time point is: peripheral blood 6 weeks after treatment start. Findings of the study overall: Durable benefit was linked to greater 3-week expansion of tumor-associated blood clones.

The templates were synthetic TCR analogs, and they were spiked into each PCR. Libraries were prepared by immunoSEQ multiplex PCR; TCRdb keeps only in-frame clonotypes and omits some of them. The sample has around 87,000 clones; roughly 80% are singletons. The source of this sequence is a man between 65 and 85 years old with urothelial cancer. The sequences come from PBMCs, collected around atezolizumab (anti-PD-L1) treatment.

CDR3 residues: CASSTGGQLNEKLFF. Here the CDR3 DNA reads TGTGCCAGTAGTACCGGCGGACAGCTTAATGAAAAACTGTTTTTT. The chain links TRBV19 to TRBJ1-4; tentatively, D is TRBD1 (6 bases). This CDR3 region has 15 residues. The germline V gene has CDR1 LNHDA and CDR2 SQIVND (reference sequence). V was shortened by 4 bases and J by 4 bases, with 13 bases between the two germline ends.